The 15 T cell receptor beta chains below come from one sample, sequenced in a study of blood T cell repertoires in COVID-19. Assay: immunoSEQ multiplex PCR; the TCRdb copy retains only in-frame clones and omits some. Of around 300,000 clones in the sample, 80% to 90% were seen once. Material for sequencing was peripheral blood. The receptors were gathered from a man between 45 and 60 years old with active or convalescent COVID-19.

In its sample, this clone was seen once. The chain has TRBV6-2 or TRBV6-3 and TRBJ1-1; 8 positions match TRBD1. The CDR3 consists of 17 residues. Germline lookup yields CDR1 MNHEY and CDR2 SVGEGT. V dropped 0 bases and J dropped 0; count of bases not matched to a gene: 6. The CDR3 coding sequence is TGTGCCAGCAGTTACTCGTCAGGGGGCATCATGAACACTGAAGCTTTCTTT. Translation: CASSYSSGGIMNTEAFF.

The V call is TRBV18, the J call TRBJ2-1, with D perhaps matching TRBD1 (6 bases). Per germline, CDR1 KGHSH and CDR2 LQKENI. With 0 bases removed from V and 6 bases from J, the gap between germline ends came to 18 bases. CDR3 length equals 17 residues. DNA of the CDR3: TGTGCCAGCTCACCACCGTCGCGGTCCGGCAGGGGCAATGAGCAGTTCTTC. Protein product: CASSPPSRSGRGNEQFF.

V usage is TRBV28 and J usage is TRBJ2-7, with 7 bases lining up with TRBD2. The CDR3 is 15 residues long. The junction had 14 bases not matched to a gene; V was cut back by 6 bases and J by 6 bases. Germline lookup yields CDR1 MDHEN and CDR2 SYDVKM. This CDR3 reads CASSRWGGRVSEQYF. The CDR3 DNA is TGTGCCAGCAGCCGGTGGGGAGGGAGGGTTTCCGAGCAGTACTTC. The complete variable domain, with remaining parts taken from reference TRBV28 and TRBJ2-7, reads DVKVTQSSRYLVKRTGEKVFLECVQDMDHENMFWYRQDPGLGLRLIYFSYDVKMKEKGDIPEGYSVSREKKERFSLILESASTNQTSMYLCASSRWGGRVSEQYFGPGTRLTVT.

J is TRBJ2-3 and V is TRBV9, with 12 bases identical to TRBD2. The CDR3 consists of 17 residues. Losses at the gene ends were 7 bases for V and 2 bases for J; bases not matched to a gene: 11. Germline V gives CDR1 SGDLS, CDR2 YYNGEE. The CDR3 spells CASARTSGASPTDTQYF. The CDR3 DNA sequence: TGTGCCAGCGCCCGGACTAGCGGGGCATCTCCCACAGATACGCAGTATTTT.

The J gene is TRBJ2-1, the V gene TRBV13; TRBD2 matches at 8 bases. With V trimmed by 2 bases and J by 1 base, 10 bases remained unmatched. The CDR3 spans 18 residues. Per the germline V gene, CDR1 is PRHDT and CDR2 is FYEKMQ (reference sequence). This CDR3 reads CASSLRARSSGSYNEQFF. The CDR3 coding sequence is TGTGCCAGCAGCTTAAGAGCTCGATCTAGCGGGTCCTACAATGAGCAGTTCTTC. The full variable domain, with the rest looked up from reference TRBV13 and TRBJ2-1, is AAGVIQSPRHLIKEKRETATLKCYPIPRHDTVYWYQQGPGQDPQFLISFYEKMQSDKGSIPDRFSAQQFSDYHSELNMSSLELGDSALYFCASSLRARSSGSYNEQFFGPGTRLTVL.

The V call is TRBV5-1, the J call TRBJ1-1; 7 positions agree with TRBD1. The CDR3 is 15 residues long. Losses at the gene ends were 3 bases for V and 1 base for J; bases not matched to a gene: 6. Germline CDR1 SGHRS, CDR2 YFSETQ. DNA of the CDR3: TGCGCCAGCAGCTCAAGGGGACAGCAGAACACTGAAGCTTTCTTT. This translates into CASSSRGQQNTEAFF.

The chain recombines TRBV5-1 with TRBJ2-7, with a tentative D call TRBD1 (6 bases). Trimming left V 4 bases short and J 3 bases short, with 14 bases between. This CDR3 is 14 amino acids long. Germline V gene lookup returns CDR1 SGHRS and CDR2 YFSETQ. The CDR3 spells CASSRGQTDYEQYF. The CDR3 region has the DNA TGCGCCAGCAGCCGAGGACAGACAGACTACGAGCAGTACTTC.

The chain joins TRBV5-4 to TRBJ1-2; TRBD1 matches at 7 bases. This CDR3 contains 14 residues. Germline CDR1 reads SGHNT; CDR2 reads YYREEE (reference sequence). Trimming at V came to 3 bases and at J to 8 bases, leaving 10 bases not matched to a gene. For the CDR3, the DNA is TGTGCCAGCAGCTCGCGGGACAGCATCGAGGGCTACACCTTC. Translation gives CASSSRDSIEGYTF.

The gene calls are TRBV29-1 and TRBJ2-7; 10 positions match TRBD1. The CDR3 consists of 14 residues. The germline gives CDR1 SQVTM, CDR2 ANQGSEA. The ends lost 6 bases at V and 6 bases at J; junction bases unmatched: 11. DNA for the CDR3: TGCAGCGTGGGGTCCGGGACAGGGGCAACCGAGCAGTACTTC. Amino acid sequence: CSVGSGTGATEQYF.

The chain combines TRBV2 with TRBJ1-4, with a tentative D call TRBD1 (5 bases). Looked up from germline, CDR1 is SNHLY and CDR2 is FYNNEI. The CDR3 is 14 amino acids. V was clipped by 5 bases and J by 5 bases, with 12 bases between them. The DNA of the CDR3 is TGTGCCAGCAGTCGAGACAGCAGCAATGAAAAACTGTTTTTT. It encodes CASSRDSSNEKLFF.

DNA of the CDR3: TGTGCCAGCAGCTCGGACAGGGGGCAAGAGACCCAGTACTTC. It yields the protein CASSSDRGQETQYF. This rearrangement joins TRBV7-9 to TRBJ2-5, with 10 bases fitting TRBD1. J was trimmed by 2 bases and V by 4 bases; bases with no gene match: 1. CDR3 length equals 14 residues. Germline loops: CDR1 SEHNR, CDR2 FQNEAQ (reference sequence).

This clone was detected only a few times. The genes are TRBV28 and TRBJ1-1; unclear D gene. Germline loops: CDR1 MDHEN, CDR2 SYDVKM. This CDR3 is built from 12 residues. V lost 1 base to trimming and J lost 7 bases, with 7 bases between them. CDR3 nucleotide sequence: TGTGCCAGCAGTTTATTGCTAGGTGAAGCTTTCTTT. It codes for CASSLLLGEAFF.

The rearrangement uses TRBV18 and TRBJ1-1; 9 nucleotides line up with TRBD1. Germline V gene data show CDR1 as KGHSH and CDR2 as LQKENI. The ends lost 2 bases at V and 7 bases at J; junction bases unmatched: 2. This CDR3 has 13 amino acids. The CDR3: CASSPGTGNEAFF. The CDR3 DNA reads TGTGCCAGCTCACCAGGGACAGGGAATGAAGCTTTCTTT.

This chain connects TRBV6-2 or TRBV6-3 to TRBJ1-2; D is unresolved. The V end was cut by 2 bases, the J end by 8 bases, with 9 bases between. Germline CDR1 and CDR2: MNHEY and SVGEGT. The CDR3 is 12 amino acids. This CDR3 reads CASSYPYRGYTF. The DNA for the CDR3 is TGTGCCAGCAGTTACCCGTATAGAGGCTACACCTTC.

The chain is built from TRBV5-4 and TRBJ1-2; no definite D call. Trimming took off 3 bases at V and 3 bases at J, with 9 bases between the two ends. CDR1 SGHNT and CDR2 YYREEE come from the germline V gene (reference sequence). The CDR3 extends over 13 amino acids. The CDR3, as DNA: TGTGCCAGCAGCTACAGTGCACACTATGGCTACACCTTC. Its translation is CASSYSAHYGYTF.